In its sample, the clone carrying this T cell receptor (beta chain) was seen a few times. Per germline, CDR1 MDHEN and CDR2 SYDVKM. V shed 6 bases and J 2 bases; nucleotides not matched to a gene: 6. This CDR3 has 15 residues. TCRdb keeps only in-frame clones here, not all; method: immunoSEQ multiplex PCR. The table records some 2,500,000 clones, roughly 90% of them present only once. The data belong to a study of shared clonotypes between healthy human individuals. The source is a man aged 18 to 30 in good health. Some clones in this sample may be carry-over from other donors' samples. Sequencing input: naive CD4+ T cells from PBMCs. Subset described: CD45RA+ positively selected. The V and J genes are TRBV28 and TRBJ1-5; 8 bases align to TRBD1. The CDR3 DNA follows: TGTGCCAGCAGCAAAGGACAGGGCCGCAATCAGCCCCAGCATTTT. Translating gives CASSKGQGRNQPQHF.